This T cell receptor (beta chain) was found in a study of identical twins. General study findings and limits: Twin pairs' shared out-of-frame alpha sequences were enriched in low generation probability.

TCRdb re-derived calls from the 5' RACE reads in MiXCR, one entry per CDR3 protein. The table has about 470,000 distinct CDR3 sequences, 20% to 25% seen once. About this clonotype: Antigen: not known.

There were only healthy Caucasians among the donors. From germline, CDR1 is SNHLY and CDR2 FYNNEI. The CDR3 totals 14 residues. J lost 2 bases, V lost 4 bases, and 3 bases had no gene match. The same sample was also studied in work on T cells expressing NK-cell markers.

The chain has TRBV2 and TRBJ2-7; 9 bases align to TRBD1. Sequencing was carried out using CD4+ T cells sorted from blood. The receptor was isolated from a woman aged 18 to 35 in good health. This CDR3 reads CASSVGTGTYEQYF. In nucleotides, the CDR3 is TGTGCCAGCAGTGTAGGGACAGGGACCTACGAGCAGTACTTC.